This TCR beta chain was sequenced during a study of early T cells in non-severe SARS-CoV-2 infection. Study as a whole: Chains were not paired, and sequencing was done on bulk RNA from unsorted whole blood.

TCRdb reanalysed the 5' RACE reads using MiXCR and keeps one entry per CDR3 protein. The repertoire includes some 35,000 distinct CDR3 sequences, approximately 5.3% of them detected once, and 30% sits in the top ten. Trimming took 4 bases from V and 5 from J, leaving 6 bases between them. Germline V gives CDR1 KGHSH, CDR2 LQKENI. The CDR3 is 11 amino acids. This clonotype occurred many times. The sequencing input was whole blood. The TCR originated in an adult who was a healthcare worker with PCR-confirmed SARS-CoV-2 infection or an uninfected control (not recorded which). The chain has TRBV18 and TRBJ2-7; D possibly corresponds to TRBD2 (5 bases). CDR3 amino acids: CASSRGDEQYF. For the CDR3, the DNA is TGTGCCAGCTCACGGGGAGACGAGCAGTACTTC. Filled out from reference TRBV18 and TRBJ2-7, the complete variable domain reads NAGVMQNPRHLVRRRGQEARLRCSPMKGHSHVYWYRQLPEEGLKFMVYLQKENIIDESGMPKERFSAEFPKEGPSILRIQQVVRGDSAAYFCASSRGDEQYFGPGTRLTVT.